These T cell receptor beta chains were read from a single sample in a study of identical twins. TCRdb processed the 5' RACE reads anew with MiXCR; each CDR3 protein has one entry. Of about 530,000 distinct CDR3 sequences in the sample, about 16% were seen once. This sample was shared with a second study, whose subject was yellow fever vaccine responses in identical twins.

The specimen sequenced was CD4+ T cells sorted from blood. The receptors originated from a woman aged 18-29 years in good health. Each CDR3 is given with its conserved first and last residue. The D gene is left open where the match is weak. Size is stated for part of the rows, as once, few or many counts, or as a class when the clone is expanded.

v_call: TRBV11-3; cdr3_length: 13; d_call: NA; clone_size: few; j_call: TRBJ2-1; cdr3_nt: TGTGCCAGCAGCCAGGGGCAGCCCAATGAGCAGTTCTTC; cdr3_aa: CASSQGQPNEQFF
v_call: TRBV12-3/TRBV12-4; cdr3_length: 14; d_call: NA; clone_size: few; j_call: TRBJ2-2; cdr3_nt: TGTGCCAGCAGTTTAGCGCATGGGAACGGGGAGCTGTTTTTT; cdr3_aa: CASSLAHGNGELFF
v_call: TRBV12-3/TRBV12-4; cdr3_length: 15; d_call: NA; clone_size: few; j_call: TRBJ1-4; cdr3_nt: TGTGCCAGCAGCCTTGGGGGGGGGCGCGTTGAAAAACTGTTTTTT; cdr3_aa: CASSLGGGRVEKLFF
v_call: TRBV12-3/TRBV12-4; cdr3_length: 16; d_call: NA; clone_size: NA; j_call: TRBJ2-3; cdr3_nt: TGTGCCAGCAGTTTCCTCAGGACTATCAACACAGATACGCAGTATTTT; cdr3_aa: CASSFLRTINTDTQYF
v_call: TRBV7-6; cdr3_length: 16; d_call: NA; clone_size: few; j_call: TRBJ2-1; cdr3_nt: TGTGCCAGCAGCTTAGAGGGGGGCGTCGTGGGCAATGAGCAGTTCTTC; cdr3_aa: CASSLEGGVVGNEQFF
v_call: TRBV19; cdr3_length: 12; d_call: NA; clone_size: NA; j_call: TRBJ2-7; cdr3_nt: TGTGCCAGTAGTATAGTTGGGGCCGAGCGGTACTTC; cdr3_aa: CASSIVGAERYF
v_call: TRBV10-3; cdr3_length: 15; d_call: TRBD1; clone_size: NA; j_call: TRBJ1-6; cdr3_nt: TGTGCCATCAAGGACAGGACCCAGGGTAATTCACCCCTCCACTTT; cdr3_aa: CAIKDRTQGNSPLHF
v_call: TRBV28; cdr3_length: 14; d_call: NA; clone_size: NA; j_call: TRBJ2-1; cdr3_nt: TGTGCCAGCAGTTTCAAGACAAGTTACAATGAGCAGTTCTTC; cdr3_aa: CASSFKTSYNEQFF
v_call: TRBV6-1; cdr3_length: 13; d_call: TRBD2; clone_size: NA; j_call: TRBJ2-1; cdr3_nt: TGTGCCAGCAAGGCTAGCGGTTACAATGAGCAGTTCTTC; cdr3_aa: CASKASGYNEQFF
v_call: TRBV24-1; cdr3_length: 15; d_call: TRBD1; clone_size: NA; j_call: TRBJ2-5; cdr3_nt: TGTGCCACCAGTGACACCGGGACAGGGAAAGAGACCCAGTACTTC; cdr3_aa: CATSDTGTGKETQYF
v_call: TRBV3-1; cdr3_length: 15; d_call: NA; clone_size: NA; j_call: TRBJ2-2; cdr3_nt: TGTGCCAGCAGCCAAGATAGACTGGTCACCGGGGAGCTGTTTTTT; cdr3_aa: CASSQDRLVTGELFF
v_call: TRBV6-5; cdr3_length: 16; d_call: TRBD2; clone_size: NA; j_call: TRBJ2-7; cdr3_nt: TGTGCCAGCAGTTCCATGGGTAGCGGGGGTTCCTACGAGCAGTACTTC; cdr3_aa: CASSSMGSGGSYEQYF
v_call: TRBV29-1; cdr3_length: 15; d_call: NA; clone_size: many; j_call: TRBJ2-2; cdr3_nt: TGCAGCGTACGTCCTTTCCAGTCGAACACCGGGGAGCTGTTTTTT; cdr3_aa: CSVRPFQSNTGELFF
v_call: TRBV10-3; cdr3_length: 14; d_call: NA; clone_size: few; j_call: TRBJ2-2; cdr3_nt: TGTGCCATCAGTGAAAACAAGAACACCGGGGAGCTGTTTTTT; cdr3_aa: CAISENKNTGELFF
v_call: TRBV7-9; cdr3_length: 21; d_call: TRBD2; clone_size: few; j_call: TRBJ2-1; cdr3_nt: TGTGCCAGCAGCTTTCTCCCCGTGCGGCTAGCGGGGGGGGTGGACTACAATGAGCAGTTCTTC; cdr3_aa: CASSFLPVRLAGGVDYNEQFF
v_call: TRBV12-3/TRBV12-4; cdr3_length: 21; d_call: TRBD1; clone_size: NA; j_call: TRBJ2-4; cdr3_nt: TGTGCCAGCAGTTTGTTTGGGGTGACAGGGGACATGCTGGGAGCCAAAAACATTCAGTACTTC; cdr3_aa: CASSLFGVTGDMLGAKNIQYF
v_call: TRBV11-2; cdr3_length: 17; d_call: TRBD2; clone_size: NA; j_call: TRBJ2-4; cdr3_nt: TGTGCCAGCAGCTTAGGAAGCGGGGGTTTGGTCAAAAACATTCAGTACTTC; cdr3_aa: CASSLGSGGLVKNIQYF
v_call: TRBV13; cdr3_length: 12; d_call: TRBD1; clone_size: NA; j_call: TRBJ1-1; cdr3_nt: TGTGCCAGCAGCTTAGAGTACAGGGGAGCTTTCTTT; cdr3_aa: CASSLEYRGAFF
v_call: TRBV4-1; cdr3_length: 16; d_call: TRBD1; clone_size: few; j_call: TRBJ2-1; cdr3_nt: TGCGCCAGCAGCCCAATTCCGGGACAGGGGTACAATGAGCAGTTCTTC; cdr3_aa: CASSPIPGQGYNEQFF
v_call: TRBV12-3/TRBV12-4; cdr3_length: 16; d_call: TRBD2; clone_size: few; j_call: TRBJ2-1; cdr3_nt: TGTGCCAGCAGCAAGACTAGCGGGGGAATTTACAATGAGCAGTTCTTC; cdr3_aa: CASSKTSGGIYNEQFF
v_call: TRBV5-1; cdr3_length: 14; d_call: NA; clone_size: NA; j_call: TRBJ2-7; cdr3_nt: TGCGCCAGCAGCTTGGTAGGGCCCTCCTACGAGCAGTACTTC; cdr3_aa: CASSLVGPSYEQYF
v_call: TRBV24-1; cdr3_length: 15; d_call: NA; clone_size: few; j_call: TRBJ2-1; cdr3_nt: TGTGCCACCAGTCTGTTCGCGAGCTCCTACAATGAGCAGTTCTTC; cdr3_aa: CATSLFASSYNEQFF
v_call: TRBV20-1; cdr3_length: 15; d_call: TRBD2; clone_size: few; j_call: TRBJ2-1; cdr3_nt: TGCAGTGCTAGGGGGACTAGCGGGGCATACAATGAGCAGTTCTTC; cdr3_aa: CSARGTSGAYNEQFF
v_call: TRBV7-9; cdr3_length: 14; d_call: NA; clone_size: NA; j_call: TRBJ2-7; cdr3_nt: TGTGCCAGCAGCTTTGTTAGCAGCCCCTACGAGCAGTACTTC; cdr3_aa: CASSFVSSPYEQYF
v_call: TRBV5-5; cdr3_length: 15; d_call: TRBD1; clone_size: NA; j_call: TRBJ2-1; cdr3_nt: TGTGCCAGCAGCTTGGGTGGGACAGGGAGAAATGAGCAGTTCTTC; cdr3_aa: CASSLGGTGRNEQFF
v_call: TRBV10-3; cdr3_length: 14; d_call: TRBD2; clone_size: few; j_call: TRBJ2-3; cdr3_nt: TGTGCCATCAACGAACTAGCGGGGAGGGATACGCAGTATTTT; cdr3_aa: CAINELAGRDTQYF
v_call: TRBV5-1; cdr3_length: 15; d_call: TRBD1; clone_size: NA; j_call: TRBJ1-1; cdr3_nt: TGCGCCAGCAGCGATGGGACAGGGTTGGGCACTGAAGCTTTCTTT; cdr3_aa: CASSDGTGLGTEAFF